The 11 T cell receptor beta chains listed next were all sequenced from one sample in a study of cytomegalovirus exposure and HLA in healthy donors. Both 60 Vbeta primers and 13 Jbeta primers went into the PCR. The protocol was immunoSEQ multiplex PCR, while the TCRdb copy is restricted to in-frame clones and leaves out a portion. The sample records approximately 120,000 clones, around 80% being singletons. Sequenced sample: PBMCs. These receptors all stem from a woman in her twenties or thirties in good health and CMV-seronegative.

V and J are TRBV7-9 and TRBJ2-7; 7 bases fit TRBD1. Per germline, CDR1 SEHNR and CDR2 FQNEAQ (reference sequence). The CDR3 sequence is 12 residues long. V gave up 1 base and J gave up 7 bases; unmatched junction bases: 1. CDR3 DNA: TGTGCCAGCAGCTTAGAGGACAGGGAGCAGTACTTC. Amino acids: CASSLEDREQYF.

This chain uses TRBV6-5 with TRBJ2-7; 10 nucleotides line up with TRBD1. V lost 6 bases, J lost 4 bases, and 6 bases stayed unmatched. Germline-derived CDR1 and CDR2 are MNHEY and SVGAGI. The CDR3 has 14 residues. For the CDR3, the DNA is TGTGCCAGCAGCCTGGGACAGGGGAGGTACGAGCAGTACTTC. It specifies CASSLGQGRYEQYF.

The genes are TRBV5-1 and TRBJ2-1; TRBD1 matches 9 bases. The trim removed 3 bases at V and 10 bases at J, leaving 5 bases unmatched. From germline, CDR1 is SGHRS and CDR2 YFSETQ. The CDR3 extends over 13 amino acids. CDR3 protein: CASSSDRGMEQFF. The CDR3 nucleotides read TGCGCCAGCAGCTCCGACAGGGGGATGGAGCAGTTCTTC. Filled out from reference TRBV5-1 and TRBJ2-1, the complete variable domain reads KAGVTQTPRYLIKTRGQQVTLSCSPISGHRSVSWYQQTPGQGLQFLFEYFSETQRNKGNFPGRFSGRQFSNSRSEMNVSTLELGDSALYLCASSSDRGMEQFFGPGTRLTVL.

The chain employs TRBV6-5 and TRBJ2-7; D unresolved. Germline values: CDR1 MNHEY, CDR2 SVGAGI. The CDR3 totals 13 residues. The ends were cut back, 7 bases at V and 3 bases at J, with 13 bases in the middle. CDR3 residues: CASTHGDLYEQYF. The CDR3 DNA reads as TGTGCCAGCACCCACGGAGATCTCTACGAGCAGTACTTC.

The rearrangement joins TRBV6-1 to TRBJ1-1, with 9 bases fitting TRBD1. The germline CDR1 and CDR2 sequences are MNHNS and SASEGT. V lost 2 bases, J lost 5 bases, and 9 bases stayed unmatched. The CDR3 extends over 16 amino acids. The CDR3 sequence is CASSEPGTGRGTEAFF. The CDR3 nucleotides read TGTGCCAGCAGTGAACCCGGGACAGGGAGAGGAACTGAAGCTTTCTTT.

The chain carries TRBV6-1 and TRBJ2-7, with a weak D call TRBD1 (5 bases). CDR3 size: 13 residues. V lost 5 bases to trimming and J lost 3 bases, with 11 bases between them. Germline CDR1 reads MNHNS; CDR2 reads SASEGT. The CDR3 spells CASSTGARYEQYF. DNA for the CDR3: TGTGCCAGCAGTACAGGAGCGCGCTACGAGCAGTACTTC.

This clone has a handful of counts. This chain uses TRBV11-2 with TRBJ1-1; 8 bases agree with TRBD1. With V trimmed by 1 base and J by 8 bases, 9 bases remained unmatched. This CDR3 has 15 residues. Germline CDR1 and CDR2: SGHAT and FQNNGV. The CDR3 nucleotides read TGTGCCAGCAGCTTAGTACAGGGGGATTTTTCCGAAGCTTTCTTT. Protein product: CASSLVQGDFSEAFF.

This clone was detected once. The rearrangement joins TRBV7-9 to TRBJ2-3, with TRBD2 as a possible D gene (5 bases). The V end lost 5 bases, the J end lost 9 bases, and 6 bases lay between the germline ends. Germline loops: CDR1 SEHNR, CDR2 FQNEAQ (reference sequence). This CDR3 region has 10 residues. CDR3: CASSPGTQYF. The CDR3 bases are TGTGCCAGCAGCCCGGGGACGCAGTATTTT.

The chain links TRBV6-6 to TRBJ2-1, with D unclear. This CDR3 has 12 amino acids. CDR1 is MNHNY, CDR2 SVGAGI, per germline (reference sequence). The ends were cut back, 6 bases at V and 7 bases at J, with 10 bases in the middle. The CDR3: CASSPRSNEQFF. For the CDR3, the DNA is TGTGCCAGCAGCCCCCGCAGTAATGAGCAGTTCTTC.

The CDR3 bases are TGTGCCAGTAGACATCCGAACACCGGGGAGCTGTTTTTT. Amino acid sequence: CASRHPNTGELFF. The genes are TRBV19 and TRBJ2-2, with no clear D. The CDR3 loop spans 13 amino acids. Trimming took 6 bases from V and 0 from J, leaving 5 bases between them. The germline CDR1 and CDR2 sequences are LNHDA and SQIVND (reference sequence).

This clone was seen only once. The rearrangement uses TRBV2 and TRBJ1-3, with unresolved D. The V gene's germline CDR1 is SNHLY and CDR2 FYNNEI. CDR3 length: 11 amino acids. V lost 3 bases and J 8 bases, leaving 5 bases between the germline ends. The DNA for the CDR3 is TGTGCCAGCAGTGACCCCGACACCATATATTTT. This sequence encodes CASSDPDTIYF.